This note documents a single T cell receptor beta chain sequence. There is no known antigen for this receptor. The record has no base qualities; no much larger clone is one base away. This entry belongs to a study of blood T cell repertoires in COVID-19 (dated by TCRdb to the early 2020s). Context from the whole study: Samples from collaborators originated in the United States, Italy and Spain and spanned both the acute and convalescent phases of COVID-19. The repertoires were released in a freely available public database intended as a resource for research on the immune response to SARS-CoV-2. HLA class I and class II types, where available, came from metadata supplied by the sample provider rather than from assay-based typing. The material from the prospective study consisted of cDNA or gDNA derived from T cells, B-cell-depleted T cells, or PBMCs. Deeply sampled blood TCRbeta repertoires from subjects exposed to, actively infected with, or recovered from COVID-19 were included in the dataset. A de-identified subject ID, COVID-19 status, age in years and sex were almost always included in the sample metadata. The samples were drawn from the first 160 participants of the ongoing ImmuneRACE study and from 950 to 1,500 subjects provided by 6 global collaborators.

Whole blood was collected in K2EDTA tubes by collaborating institutions according to the institutions' own protocols. For TCRbeta analysis, collaborators shipped samples in one of three forms: frozen whole blood, isolated PBMCs, or DNA extracted from either of those sample types. Including cysteine and phenylalanine, the CDR3 has 15 amino acids. Just the 45-base CDR3 DNA is kept, in frame starting at base 1. CDR1 and CDR2 are drawn from the germline V gene (reference sequence): GTSNPN, SVGIG. After removal of 0 bases from V and 5 bases from J, the junction retains 8 bases not matched to a gene. TCRbeta CDR3 regions were amplified from genomic DNA by means of the immunoSEQ Assay, a bias-controlled multiplex PCR. In the original analysis: The number of nucleated cells in each sample was estimated by amplification of reference gene primers within the assay. To quantify the absolute abundance of each unique TCRbeta CDR3 rearrangement, sequence reads were collapsed and filtered. For each sample, productive Simpson clonality was calculated by taking the square root of Simpson's diversity index across productive rearrangements. Not all clones reach the TCRdb copy of this immuneACCESS table, which keeps in-frame sequences only. Checked studies attribute under half of the gap to unresolved V genes and leave the rest unexplained. V and J calls and clone size are given by that table; D and trimming were obtained from the DNA. For this sample the table gives some 83,000 clones, of which about three quarters were detected only once. Under 15% of the sample is in the top ten clones.

Beyond this particular receptor, the publication reports: Clinical and demographic metadata were provided uncurated, with the amount varying by source and participant.

The chain is assembled from TRBV30 and TRBJ1-1; 8 bases in between match TRBD1. Sequenced sample: peripheral blood. This sequence was found in a woman older than 75 with acute or convalescent COVID-19. The DNA is TGTGCCTGGAGTGTTTCGGACAGGGAGGGGACTGAAGCTTTCTTT. The encoded protein is CAWSVSDREGTEAFF.